The rows below give T cell receptor beta chains drawn from one sample of a study of control samples from healthy donors and cancer patients. Data came from immunoSEQ multiplex PCR; TCRdb stores just in-frame clones and leaves some out. The table shows 40,000 to 50,000 clones, with less than 95% occurring only once. Specimen: blood. The receptors stem from a man aged 55 to 70 in good health. CDR3s leave out the opening cysteine and the closing phenylalanine or tryptophan.

12,TRBV11-3,ASSMGLAGDEQY
12,TRBV5-1,ASSLGDYTDTQY
13,TRBV24-1,ATSDQGARNNEQF
16,TRBV21-1,ASSKESELAGGTDTQY
14,TRBV7-2,ASNTREQTSGNTIY
9,TRBV11-2,ASSYEDTQY
13,TRBV6-5,ASLPPGQGSYEQY
12,TRBV3-1/TRBV3-2,ASSQGVGGTEAF
15,TRBV2,ASSVRTGALRGTEAF
15,TRBV5-1,ASSFRGASGIGNEQF
13,TRBV19,ANMRTSGLRNEQF
11,TRBV7-9,ASSPGSRFEAF
15,TRBV7-3,ASSPYRGLPMNTEAF
13,TRBV15,ATSRVLGANQPQH
11,TRBV7-9,ASSLGGLDEQY
11,TRBV6-1,ASSEVRGGGYT
12,TRBV5-4,ASSLGGGENIQY
14,TRBV15,ATSRGDIAWGNEQF
11,TRBV6-5,ASTWRSNTEAF
11,TRBV24-1,ATGTASNYGYT
16,TRBV14,ASSQDISSGGFYNEQF
13,TRBV5-4,ASSLDRGWSEKLF
9,TRBV20-1,SAPGNNEQF
13,TRBV5-4,ASSLWAGLQETQY
13,TRBV6-5,ASSLLAGGYNEQF
11,TRBV6-5,ASGTSSTDTQY
9,TRBV20-1,SAGRADTQY
14,TRBV27,ASSLLGPQTYNEQF
11,TRBV24-1,ATSGGGEDEQY
10,TRBV18,ASSPGRDRLF